One and the same sample provided the 2 T cell receptor beta chains below, sequenced in a study of blood T cells in healthy people across ages. Using a J-beta primer mix together with a sample-barcoded 5' primer, a second PCR was run for roughly 6 to 12 cycles. TCRdb itself ran the 5' RACE reads through MiXCR, one entry per CDR3 protein. The repertoire holds roughly 700,000 distinct CDR3 sequences, with about 30% as singletons. The sequencing sample was made of blood. The receptors stem from a woman aged 80 or over in good health.

The chain joins TRBV5-1 to TRBJ1-1; D unresolved. CDR1 SGHRS and CDR2 YFSETQ come from the germline V gene. This CDR3 region has 13 residues. V lost 0 bases, J lost 4 bases, and 7 bases lay in between. The chain's CDR3 is CASSLEGLTEAFF. CDR3 DNA sequence: TGCGCCAGCAGCTTGGAGGGCCTCACTGAAGCTTTCTTT.

This clonotype was seen ten or more times. For the CDR3, the DNA is TGTGCCAGCAGCCAAAAGAGCGCCTATGGCTACACCTTC. Amino acid sequence: CASSQKSAYGYTF. This chain joins TRBV3-1 and TRBJ1-2; D unclear. The V gene's germline CDR1 is LGHDT and CDR2 YNNKEL (reference sequence). V lost 2 bases and J lost 4, with 8 bases in between. The CDR3 runs 13 residues.